Each of the 7 T cell receptor beta chains below was sequenced from the same sample in a study of CD4 and CD8 cells across lung adenocarcinoma regions. TCRdb reprocessed the PCR reads via MiXCR and lists one record per CDR3 protein. The data contain roughly 24,000 distinct CDR3 sequences, over 40% of them singletons. The sequencing input was CD4+ T cells from the center of a lung tumor. The receptors shown here come from a male donor with lung adenocarcinoma. The CD4 and CD8 labels of this study may be unreliable.

The chain uses TRBV5-1 and TRBJ1-1, with 8 bases identical to TRBD1. Trimming at V came to 4 bases and at J to 4 bases, leaving 6 bases not matched to a gene. The V gene's germline CDR1 is SGHRS and CDR2 YFSETQ. This CDR3 has 14 amino acids. CDR3 amino acids: CASSADRVRTEAFF. CDR3 nucleotides: TGCGCCAGCAGCGCGGACAGGGTTCGCACTGAAGCTTTCTTT.

This clonotype was counted ten times or more. The J gene is TRBJ2-1, the V gene TRBV4-1, with a tentative D call TRBD1 (5 bases). The CDR3 runs 17 residues. Trimming pared 3 bases from V and 0 bases from J, leaving 15 bases between. Per the germline V gene, CDR1 is MGHRA and CDR2 is YSYEKL. The CDR3 sequence is CASSHGATDPSYNEQFF. The CDR3 DNA reads as TGCGCCAGCAGCCATGGGGCGACGGACCCCTCCTACAATGAGCAGTTCTTC.

The sample holds a few counts of this clonotype. V gene TRBV6-5 combines with J gene TRBJ1-2, with D hard to call. V was trimmed by 4 bases and J by 5 bases, leaving 8 bases between them. The CDR3 loop spans 12 amino acids. Germline CDR1 reads MNHEY; CDR2 reads SVGAGI. DNA for the CDR3: TGTGCCAGCAGTTTTGGACGGTATGGCTACACCTTC. The encoded protein is CASSFGRYGYTF.

This clonotype was detected ten times or more. This chain uses TRBV6-1 with TRBJ1-5; 7 bases align to TRBD1. J was trimmed by 1 base and V by 1 base; bases with no gene match: 10. The CDR3 loop spans 18 amino acids. Per the germline V gene, CDR1 is MNHNS and CDR2 is SASEGT. The CDR3 coding sequence is TGTGCCAGCAGTGAAGGACAGGGACCAGGGAGAAGCAATCAGCCCCAGCATTTT. Its protein is CASSEGQGPGRSNQPQHF.

Turning to this clonotype: An end of the junction differs from the germline gene, which may be a read error. The chain has TRBV11-3 and TRBJ2-3; D not certain. The CDR3 consists of 11 residues. CDR1 is SGHNT, CDR2 YENEEA, per germline. The CDR3 protein is CASSRKDMQYF. The CDR3 DNA reads as TGTGCCAGCAGCCGGAAAGATATGCAGTATTTC. The whole variable domain, filled in from reference TRBV11-3 and TRBJ2-3, reads EAGVVQSPRYKIIEKKQPVAFWCNPISGHNTLYWYLQNLGQGPELLIRYENEEAVDDSQLPKDRFSAERLKGVDSTLKIQPAELGDSAVYLCASSRKDMQYFGPGTRLTVL.

The chain has TRBV6-5 and TRBJ1-1, with D unclear. Germline V gene sequence: CDR1 MNHEY, CDR2 SVGAGI. V lost 0 bases to trimming and J lost 1 base, with 0 bases between them. This CDR3 has 12 residues. CDR3 sequence reads: CASSYSNTEAFF. CDR3 nucleotide sequence: TGTGCCAGCAGTTACTCGAACACTGAAGCTTTCTTT.

Relative to its sample, this clonotype is medium-sized. The chain couples TRBV6-1 to TRBJ2-3; D is unclear. V was trimmed by 6 bases and J by 3 bases, leaving 25 bases between them. CDR1 is MNHNS and CDR2 is SASEGT in the germline V gene. The CDR3 totals 18 residues. The CDR3 nucleotides read TGTGCCAGCAGCGGGCCCCCGGACGCCCCGCGGCTGACAGATACGCAGTATTTT. It translates to CASSGPPDAPRLTDTQYF.